Listed here are 3 T cell receptor beta chains from one sample, sequenced in a study of blood T cells in healthy people across ages. A second roughly 6 to 12 cycle PCR used barcoded and J-beta primers. Using its own MiXCR run on the 5' RACE reads, TCRdb lists one record per CDR3 protein. This table holds about 730,000 distinct CDR3 sequences, approximately 39% found once. Sample: blood. These receptors came from a woman in her sixties in good health.

This clonotype was recorded many times. This rearrangement joins TRBV28 to TRBJ2-3; 8 bases match TRBD2. The CDR3 extends over 13 amino acids. Germline V lookup: CDR1 MDHEN, CDR2 SYDVKM. Unmatched junction bases numbered 4, after V lost 7 bases and J lost 4 bases. DNA for the CDR3: TGTGCCAGCACCCCCGGGGGGGCAGATACGCAGTATTTT. It yields the protein CASTPGGADTQYF.

The chain joins TRBV9 to TRBJ2-5; D is perhaps TRBD2 (6 bases). V was trimmed by 0 bases and J by 0 bases, leaving 12 bases between them. The CDR3 consists of 16 residues. The germline gives CDR1 SGDLS, CDR2 YYNGEE. CDR3 DNA: TGTGCCAGCAGCGTAGCGGAGGGGATTTACCAAGAGACCCAGTACTTC. Protein sequence: CASSVAEGIYQETQYF.

This clonotype was seen once. The chain uses TRBV20-1 and TRBJ1-2; D is possibly TRBD1 (6 bases). V lost 6 bases to trimming and J lost 2 bases, with 13 bases between them. The CDR3 totals 13 residues. Germline values: CDR1 DFQATT, CDR2 SNEGSKA (reference sequence). For the CDR3, the DNA is TGCAGTGCCCAATCCAGGGGAAACTATGGCTACACCTTC. Its protein is CSAQSRGNYGYTF.